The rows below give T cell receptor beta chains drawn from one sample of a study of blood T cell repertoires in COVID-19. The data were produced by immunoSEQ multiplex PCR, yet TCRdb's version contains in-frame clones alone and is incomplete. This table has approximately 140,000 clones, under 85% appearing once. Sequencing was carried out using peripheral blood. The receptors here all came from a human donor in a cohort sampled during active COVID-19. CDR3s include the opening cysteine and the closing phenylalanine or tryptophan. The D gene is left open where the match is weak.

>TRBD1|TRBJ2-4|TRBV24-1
CATPTGTEKTIQYF
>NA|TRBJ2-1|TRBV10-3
CAIRGLATSYNEQFF
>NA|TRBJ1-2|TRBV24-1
CATSPRVGYTF
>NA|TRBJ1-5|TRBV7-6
CASSLAADQPQHF
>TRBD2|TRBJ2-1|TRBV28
CASSSRATGGTSSYNEQFF
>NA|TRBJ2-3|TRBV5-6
CASSLRQTDTQYF
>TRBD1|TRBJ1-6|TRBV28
CASSFDRVNSPLHF
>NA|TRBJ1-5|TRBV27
CASSRGEDQPQHF
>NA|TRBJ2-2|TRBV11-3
CASSPNAQGNYVGELFF
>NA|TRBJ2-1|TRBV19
CASSIRRERHEQFF
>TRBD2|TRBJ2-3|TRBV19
CASSSPGLAGGQESTQYF
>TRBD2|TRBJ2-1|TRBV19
CASSMTSGNRNEQFF
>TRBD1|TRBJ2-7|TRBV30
CAWRAGTASYEQYF
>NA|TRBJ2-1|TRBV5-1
CASSYGSQDEQFF
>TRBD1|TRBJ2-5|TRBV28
CASSPRQGQETQYF
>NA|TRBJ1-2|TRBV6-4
CASSPQGGPFYGYTF
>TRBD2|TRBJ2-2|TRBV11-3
CASSGNRLAGGGGGELFF
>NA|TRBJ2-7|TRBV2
CASSEIRVKSYEQYF
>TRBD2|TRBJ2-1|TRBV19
CASSALAGGGNNEQFF
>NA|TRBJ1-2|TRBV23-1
CASSQFPLGSNYGYTF
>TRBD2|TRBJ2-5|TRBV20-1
CSASTSWTSGQQYF
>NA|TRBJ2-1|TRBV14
CASSQGGLAVF
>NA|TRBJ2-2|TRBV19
CASSAQGVRNTGELFF
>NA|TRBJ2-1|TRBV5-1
CASSLAGAGIRNEQFF
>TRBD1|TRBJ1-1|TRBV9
CASSGLYRGPNTEAFF
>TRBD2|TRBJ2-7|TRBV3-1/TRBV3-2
CASSQVGTSGWGEQYF
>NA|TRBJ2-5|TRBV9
CASSPSPAGETQYF
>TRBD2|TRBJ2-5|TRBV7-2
CASSTRGRSGKTQETQYF
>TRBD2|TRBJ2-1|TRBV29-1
CSVRLAGRYEQFF
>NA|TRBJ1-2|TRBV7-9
CASMMLGAAYGYTF
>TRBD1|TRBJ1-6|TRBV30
CAWSADRGSLNSSPLHF
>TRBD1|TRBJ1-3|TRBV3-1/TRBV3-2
CASSQTGVRARNTIYF
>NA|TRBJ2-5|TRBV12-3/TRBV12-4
CASSPLPGETQYF
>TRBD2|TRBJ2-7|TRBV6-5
CASFPAGGPLEQYF
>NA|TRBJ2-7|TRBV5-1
CASSLVLDSGYEQYF
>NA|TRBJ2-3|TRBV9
CASSGAGSPGDTQYF
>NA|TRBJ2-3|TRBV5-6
CASSLSAGTDTQYF
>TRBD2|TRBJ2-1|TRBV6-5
CASRDSSGRYNEQFF
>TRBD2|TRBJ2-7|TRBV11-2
CASSLGTSGTYEQYF
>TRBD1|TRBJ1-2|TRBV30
CAWSRDRGRDGYTF
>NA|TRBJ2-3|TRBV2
CASSGALRVTYTDTQYF
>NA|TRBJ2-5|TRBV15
CATSHGRGRETQYF
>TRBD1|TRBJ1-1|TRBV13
CASSVIGQGEAFF
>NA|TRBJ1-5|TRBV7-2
CASSQALGNQPQHF
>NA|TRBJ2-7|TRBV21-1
CASSKRTPLAGVTYEQYF
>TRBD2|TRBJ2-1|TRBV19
CASRLAGGNEQFF
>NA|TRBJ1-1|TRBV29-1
CSVEGGRPGVNTEAFF
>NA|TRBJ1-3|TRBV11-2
CASSGGTATGNTIYF
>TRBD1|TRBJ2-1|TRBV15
CATSRGFPGQGLPEQFF
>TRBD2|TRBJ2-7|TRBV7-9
CASSLGTRSSEQYF
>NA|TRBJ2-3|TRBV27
CASSFGSWVVNTDTQYF
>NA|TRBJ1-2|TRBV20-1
CSAGPGYGYTF
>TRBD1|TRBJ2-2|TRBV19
CASRRGGQGSTGELFF